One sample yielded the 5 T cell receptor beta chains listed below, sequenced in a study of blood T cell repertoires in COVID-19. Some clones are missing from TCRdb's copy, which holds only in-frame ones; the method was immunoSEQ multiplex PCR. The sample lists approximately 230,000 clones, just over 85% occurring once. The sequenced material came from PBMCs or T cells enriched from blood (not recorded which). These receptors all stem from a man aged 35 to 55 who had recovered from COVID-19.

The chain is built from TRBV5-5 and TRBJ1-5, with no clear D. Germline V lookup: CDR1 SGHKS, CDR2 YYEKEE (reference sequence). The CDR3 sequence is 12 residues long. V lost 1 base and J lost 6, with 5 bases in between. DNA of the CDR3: TGTGCCAGCAGCTTGATCGGTCAGCCCCAGCATTTT. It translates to CASSLIGQPQHF.

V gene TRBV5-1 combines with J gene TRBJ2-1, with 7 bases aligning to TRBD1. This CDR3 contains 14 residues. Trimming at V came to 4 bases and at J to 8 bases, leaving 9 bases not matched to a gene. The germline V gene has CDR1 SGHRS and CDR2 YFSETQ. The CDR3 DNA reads TGCGCCAGCAGCCCCGGACAGGTGTGGCATGAGCAGTTCTTC. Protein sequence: CASSPGQVWHEQFF. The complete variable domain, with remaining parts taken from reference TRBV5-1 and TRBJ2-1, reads KAGVTQTPRYLIKTRGQQVTLSCSPISGHRSVSWYQQTPGQGLQFLFEYFSETQRNKGNFPGRFSGRQFSNSRSEMNVSTLELGDSALYLCASSPGQVWHEQFFGPGTRLTVL.

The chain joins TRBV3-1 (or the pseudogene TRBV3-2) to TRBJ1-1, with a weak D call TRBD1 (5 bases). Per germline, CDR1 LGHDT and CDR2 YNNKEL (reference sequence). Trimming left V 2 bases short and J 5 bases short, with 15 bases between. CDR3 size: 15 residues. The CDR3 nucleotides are TGTGCCAGCAGCCAACCCCCGGGGGGTCAGACTGAAGCTTTCTTT. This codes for CASSQPPGGQTEAFF.

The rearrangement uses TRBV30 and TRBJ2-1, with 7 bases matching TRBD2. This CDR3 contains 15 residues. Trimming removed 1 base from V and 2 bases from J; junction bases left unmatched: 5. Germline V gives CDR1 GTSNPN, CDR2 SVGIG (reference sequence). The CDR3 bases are TGTGCCTGGAGTGCCCGCGGGAGCCCCTACAATGAGCAGTTCTTC. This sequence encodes CAWSARGSPYNEQFF.

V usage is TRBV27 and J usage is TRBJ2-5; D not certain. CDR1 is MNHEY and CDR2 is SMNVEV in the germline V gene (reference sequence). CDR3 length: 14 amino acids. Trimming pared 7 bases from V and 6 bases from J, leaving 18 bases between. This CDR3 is CASNAAASRQTQYF. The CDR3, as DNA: TGTGCCAGCAATGCCGCCGCATCCAGGCAGACCCAGTACTTC.